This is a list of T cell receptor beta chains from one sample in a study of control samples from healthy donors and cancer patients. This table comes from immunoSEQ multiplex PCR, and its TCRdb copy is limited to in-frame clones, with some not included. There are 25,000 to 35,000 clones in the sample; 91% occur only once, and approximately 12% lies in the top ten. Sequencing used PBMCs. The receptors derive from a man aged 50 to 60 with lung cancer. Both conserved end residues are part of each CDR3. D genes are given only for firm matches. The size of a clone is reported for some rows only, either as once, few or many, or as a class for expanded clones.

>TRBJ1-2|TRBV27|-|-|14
CASSLWPGNYGYTF
TGTGCCAGCAGTTTGTGGCCGGGGAACTATGGCTACACCTTC
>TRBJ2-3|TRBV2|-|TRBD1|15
CASRGTGGSQGTQYF
TGTGCCAGCAGGGGGACAGGGGGCTCGCAGGGTACGCAGTATTTT
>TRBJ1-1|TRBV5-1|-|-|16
CASSQGIGQGNTEAFF
TGCGCCAGCAGCCAGGGGATTGGGCAGGGGAACACTGAAGCTTTCTTT
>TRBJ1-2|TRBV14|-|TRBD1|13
CASSRGTNYGYTF
TGTGCCAGCTCCAGGGGGACTAACTATGGCTACACCTTC
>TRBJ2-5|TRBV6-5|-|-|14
CASSPRTDQETQYF
TGTGCCAGCAGTCCGCGGACAGATCAAGAGACCCAGTACTTC
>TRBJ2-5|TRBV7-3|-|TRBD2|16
CASSLGPGRGLETQYF
TGTGCCAGCAGCTTAGGGCCTGGGCGGGGGTTAGAGACCCAGTACTTC
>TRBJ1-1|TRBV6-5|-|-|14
CASSYSSLNTEAFF
TGTGCCAGCAGTTACTCGTCGTTGAACACTGAAGCTTTCTTT
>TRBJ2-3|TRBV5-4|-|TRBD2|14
CASSWDYNTDTQYF
TGTGCCAGCAGCTGGGACTACAACACAGATACGCAGTATTTT
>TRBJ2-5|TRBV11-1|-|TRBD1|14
CASSLTGIQETQYF
TGTGCCAGCAGCTTGACAGGGATCCAAGAGACCCAGTACTTC
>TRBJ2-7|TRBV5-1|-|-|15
CASSFLAGQTYEQYF
TGCGCCAGCAGCTTTCTGGCGGGGCAAACCTACGAGCAGTACTTC
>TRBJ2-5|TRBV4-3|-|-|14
CASSPAGREETQYF
TGCGCCAGCAGCCCGGCGGGACGTGAAGAGACCCAGTACTTC
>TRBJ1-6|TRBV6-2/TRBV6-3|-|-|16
CASSYRGQRANSPLHF
TGTGCCAGCAGTTACCGGGGACAACGAGCCAATTCACCCCTCCACTTT
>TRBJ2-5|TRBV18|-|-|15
CASSPPGGAQETQYF
TGTGCCAGCTCACCACCGGGGGGAGCCCAAGAGACCCAGTACTTC
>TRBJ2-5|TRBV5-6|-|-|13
CASSLGQQQTQYF
TGTGCCAGCAGCTTGGGACAGCAACAGACCCAGTACTTC
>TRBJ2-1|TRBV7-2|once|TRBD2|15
CASSPISGGDNEQFF
TGTGCCAGCAGCCCTATTAGCGGGGGGGACAATGAGCAGTTCTTC
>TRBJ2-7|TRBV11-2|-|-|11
CASTDSYEQYF
TGTGCCAGCACGGACTCCTACGAGCAGTACTTC
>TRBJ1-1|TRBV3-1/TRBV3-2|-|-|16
CASSQSRTFSPTEAFF
TGTGCCAGCAGCCAAAGTAGGACTTTCTCTCCCACTGAAGCTTTCTTT
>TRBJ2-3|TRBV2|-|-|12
CASTKQASTQYF
TGTGCCAGCACCAAACAAGCCAGTACGCAGTATTTT
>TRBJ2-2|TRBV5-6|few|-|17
CASSLDEGGGNTGELFF
TGTGCCAGCAGCTTGGACGAAGGAGGGGGTAACACCGGGGAGCTGTTTTTT
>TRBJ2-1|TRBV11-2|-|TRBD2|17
CASSLIPLAGGFNEQFF
TGTGCCAGCAGCTTAATCCCACTAGCGGGGGGATTTAATGAGCAGTTCTTC
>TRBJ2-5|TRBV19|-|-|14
CASKLGAEEETQYF
TGTGCCAGTAAATTGGGGGCTGAGGAAGAGACCCAGTACTTC
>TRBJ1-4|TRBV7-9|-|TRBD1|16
CASSLASWQGGEKLFF
TGTGCCAGCAGCTTAGCTTCTTGGCAGGGGGGAGAAAAACTGTTTTTT
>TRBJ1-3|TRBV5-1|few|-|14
CASSYDSSGNTIYF
TGCGCCAGCAGTTACGACAGCTCTGGAAACACCATATATTTT
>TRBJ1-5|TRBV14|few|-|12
CASSLKGRVQHF
TGTGCCAGCAGCCTGAAAGGCAGGGTCCAGCATTTT
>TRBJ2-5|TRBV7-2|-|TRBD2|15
CASSSSTPGGETQYF
TGTGCCAGCAGCTCGTCTACGCCGGGGGGAGAGACCCAGTACTTC
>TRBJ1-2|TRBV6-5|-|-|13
CASSRDWGGGYTF
TGTGCCAGCAGTCGGGACTGGGGGGGTGGCTACACCTTC
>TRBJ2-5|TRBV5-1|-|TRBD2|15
CASSLSASGGETQYF
TGCGCCAGCAGCTTGTCGGCTAGCGGGGGCGAGACCCAGTACTTC
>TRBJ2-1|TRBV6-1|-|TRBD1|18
CASSEANWGRGQDNEQFF
TGTGCCAGCAGTGAAGCTAATTGGGGCAGGGGGCAAGACAATGAGCAGTTCTTC
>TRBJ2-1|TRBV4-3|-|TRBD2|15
CASSPQSGGDNEQFF
TGCGCCAGCAGCCCCCAAAGCGGGGGGGACAATGAGCAGTTCTTC
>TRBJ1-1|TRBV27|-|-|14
CASSLVPGDTEAFF
TGTGCCAGCAGTTTAGTACCCGGAGACACTGAAGCTTTCTTT
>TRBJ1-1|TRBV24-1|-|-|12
CATSGPEGVAFF
TGTGCCACCAGTGGGCCAGAGGGGGTAGCTTTCTTT
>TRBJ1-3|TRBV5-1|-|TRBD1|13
CASSSGQGNTIYF
TGCGCCAGCAGCTCGGGACAGGGAAACACCATATATTTT
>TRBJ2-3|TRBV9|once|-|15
CASSVHWGSTDTQYF
TGTGCCAGCAGCGTACACTGGGGGAGCACAGATACGCAGTATTTT
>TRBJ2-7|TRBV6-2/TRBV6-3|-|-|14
CASSPGHVSYEQYF
TGTGCCAGCAGCCCGGGACACGTCTCCTACGAGCAGTACTTC
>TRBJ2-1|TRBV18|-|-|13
CASSPLDQQEQFF
TGTGCCAGCTCACCACTTGACCAGCAAGAGCAGTTCTTC
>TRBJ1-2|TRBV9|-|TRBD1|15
CASSVDTGGPLGYTF
TGTGCCAGCAGCGTAGATACAGGGGGCCCTCTAGGCTACACCTTC
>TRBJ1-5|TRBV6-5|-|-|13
CASSFEGNQPQHF
TGTGCCAGCAGTTTCGAAGGCAATCAGCCCCAGCATTTT
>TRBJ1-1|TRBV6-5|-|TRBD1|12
CASNTGDTEAFF
TGTGCCAGTAATACAGGGGACACTGAAGCTTTCTTT